A single sample gave rise to the 29 T cell receptor beta chains below, sequenced in a study of blood T cell repertoires in COVID-19. Libraries were prepared by immunoSEQ multiplex PCR; TCRdb keeps only in-frame clonotypes and omits some of them. The table has 70,000 to 95,000 clones, approximately 85% seen once. The sequencing sample was made of peripheral blood. The receptors derive from a man between 70 and 80 years old with acute or convalescent COVID-19.

This chain uses TRBV7-2 with TRBJ2-2; TRBD2 matches at 7 bases. In germline, CDR1 is SGHTA, CDR2 FQGNSA. The CDR3 runs 15 residues. Trimming removed 7 bases from V and 1 base from J; junction bases left unmatched: 6. The CDR3: CASTLGGGNTGELFF. In DNA form, the CDR3 reads TGTGCCAGCACCCTGGGCGGGGGGAACACCGGGGAGCTGTTTTTT.

On this clone itself: Other DNA sequences in the sample encode the same CDR3. CDR3 bases: TGTGCCAGCGGCCGGACAGGGTCCTACAATGAGCAGTTCTTC. It codes for CASGRTGSYNEQFF. The chain employs TRBV28 and TRBJ2-1; 8 nucleotides match TRBD1. The CDR3 covers 14 residues. J was trimmed by 1 base and V by 8 bases; bases with no gene match: 4. CDR1 is MDHEN and CDR2 is SYDVKM in the germline V gene.

The chain combines TRBV28 with TRBJ1-5; no firm D call. Trimming cost V 2 bases and J 9 bases, with 11 bases left between them. The CDR3 spans 13 residues. Germline values: CDR1 MDHEN, CDR2 SYDVKM. This chain's CDR3 is CASSLGGIRPQHF. CDR3 sequence (DNA): TGTGCCAGCAGTTTAGGAGGGATCCGGCCCCAGCATTTT.

This chain joins TRBV7-2 and TRBJ2-1; 10 nucleotides line up with TRBD2. Trimming took 3 bases from V and 10 from J; bases not matched to a gene: 6. The V gene's germline CDR1 is SGHTA and CDR2 FQGNSA. This CDR3 region has 14 residues. Written as DNA, the CDR3 is TGTGCCAGCAGCTTCCTAGCGGGAGTATGGGAGCAGTTCTTC. Its protein is CASSFLAGVWEQFF.

The chain has TRBV15 and TRBJ1-2, with D tentatively TRBD1 (5 bases). The length of the CDR3 is 13 residues. V gave up 0 bases and J gave up 7 bases, with 9 bases separating them. Germline V CDR1 and CDR2: LNHNV, YYDKDF (reference sequence). The CDR3 loop reads CATSRDTRAGYTF. CDR3 coding DNA: TGTGCCACCAGCAGAGATACCAGGGCTGGCTACACCTTC.

V is TRBV19 and J is TRBJ2-3; possibly TRBD2 for D (6 bases). This CDR3 region has 15 residues. Germline lookup yields CDR1 LNHDA and CDR2 SQIVND (reference sequence). Trimming shortened V by 1 base and J by 1 base, and 9 bases separated the two germline ends. CDR3 bases: TGTGCCAGTAGTATAGGACTAGTCGGCACAGATACGCAGTATTTT. This gives the protein CASSIGLVGTDTQYF.

The rearrangement links TRBV15 to TRBJ2-1; no clear D. The CDR3 covers 11 residues. In germline, CDR1 is LNHNV, CDR2 YYDKDF (reference sequence). Deletions cut 8 bases from V and 6 bases from J, with 8 bases between. Written as DNA, the CDR3 is TGTGCCACCGGCCCGATCAATGAGCAGTTCTTC. It codes for CATGPINEQFF.

V gene TRBV28 combines with J gene TRBJ1-5; D remains unclear. In germline, CDR1 is MDHEN, CDR2 SYDVKM. V dropped 7 bases and J dropped 3 bases, with 10 bases sitting between them. The length of the CDR3 is 13 residues. The chain's CDR3 is CASTVQANQPQHF. CDR3 bases: TGTGCCAGCACGGTGCAGGCCAATCAGCCCCAGCATTTT. The full variable domain, with the rest looked up from reference TRBV28 and TRBJ1-5, is DVKVTQSSRYLVKRTGEKVFLECVQDMDHENMFWYRQDPGLGLRLIYFSYDVKMKEKGDIPEGYSVSREKKERFSLILESASTNQTSMYLCASTVQANQPQHFGDGTRLSIL.

V and J are TRBV6-5 and TRBJ2-7, with TRBD2 identical over 11 bases. CDR1 is MNHEY, CDR2 SVGAGI, per germline. This CDR3 is built from 15 residues. J gave up 6 bases and V 2 bases, and 6 bases lay outside the gene matches. Here the CDR3 reads CASSYVGSGRAEQYF. The CDR3, as DNA: TGTGCCAGCAGTTACGTTGGTAGCGGGAGGGCCGAGCAGTACTTC.

The rearrangement links TRBV10-3 to TRBJ2-3; 7 bases agree with TRBD2. Germline CDR1 and CDR2: ENHRY and SYGVKD. The CDR3 contains 14 residues. Trimming at V came to 6 bases and at J to 2 bases, leaving 5 bases not matched to a gene. This CDR3 reads CAIRRAGPTDTQYF. Here the CDR3 DNA reads TGTGCCATCAGGCGAGCGGGGCCCACAGATACGCAGTATTTT.

The chain's CDR3 is CASSLERTGGLGYTF. CDR3 nucleotide sequence: TGCGCCAGCAGCTTGGAAAGGACAGGGGGTCTTGGCTACACCTTC. This chain joins TRBV5-1 and TRBJ1-2; TRBD1 agrees at 10 bases. This CDR3 comprises 15 residues. J lost 7 bases, V lost 0 bases, and 6 bases had no gene match. Germline-derived CDR1 and CDR2 are SGHRS and YFSETQ.

This chain's CDR3 is CSVVLREVYNEQFF. DNA of the CDR3: TGCAGCGTTGTGTTGCGGGAGGTATACAATGAGCAGTTCTTC. The chain combines TRBV29-1 with TRBJ2-1; 8 nucleotides align to TRBD2. CDR1 SQVTM and CDR2 ANQGSEA come from the germline V gene. The CDR3 extends over 14 amino acids. V lost 4 bases to trimming and J lost 4 bases; unmatched junction nucleotides: 6.

In its sample, this clone was seen once. The gene calls are TRBV27 and TRBJ2-1, with 12 nucleotides matching TRBD2. Germline V gene lookup returns CDR1 MNHEY and CDR2 SMNVEV (reference sequence). V was pared by 8 bases and J by 0 bases, with 11 bases of the junction left unmatched. CDR3 length equals 18 residues. The CDR3 nucleotides read TGTGCCAGCGCCTGGGCCACTAGCGGGAGGATCTCCTACAATGAGCAGTTCTTC. This encodes CASAWATSGRISYNEQFF.

This chain connects TRBV3-1 (or the pseudogene TRBV3-2) to TRBJ1-2, with 8 bases matching TRBD1. Germline V gene sequence: CDR1 LGHDT, CDR2 YNNKEL (reference sequence). The CDR3 contains 16 residues. Trimming at V came to 6 bases and at J to 5 bases, leaving 14 bases not matched to a gene. The CDR3 loop is CASSYLQFTGGYGYTF. The CDR3 DNA follows: TGTGCCAGCAGTTACCTACAATTTACAGGGGGGTATGGCTACACCTTC.

The gene calls are TRBV7-2 and TRBJ1-4; 8 bases are shared with TRBD1. The length of the CDR3 is 15 residues. V lost 5 bases to trimming and J lost 8 bases; unmatched junction nucleotides: 10. Germline V gives CDR1 SGHTA, CDR2 FQGNSA. The CDR3 DNA reads TGTGCCAGCAGCATATCGACAGGGGTTTGGGAAAAACTGTTTTTT. This sequence encodes CASSISTGVWEKLFF. The full variable domain, completed using reference TRBV7-2 and TRBJ1-4, is GAGVSQSPSNKVTEKGKDVELRCDPISGHTALYWYRQSLGQGLEFLIYFQGNSAPDKSGLPSDRFSAERTGGSVSTLTIQRTQQEDSAVYLCASSISTGVWEKLFFGSGTQLSVL.

This clone came up once. The sample holds other DNA sequences that translate to the same CDR3. The J gene is TRBJ1-5, the V gene TRBV5-1; 8 bases map to TRBD1. V shed 2 bases, J shed 2 bases, and the junction held 0 bases outside the gene matches. The CDR3 loop spans 14 amino acids. CDR1 SGHRS and CDR2 YFSETQ come from the germline V gene. The DNA for the CDR3 is TGCGCCAGCAGCTTACAGGGGGGCAATCAGCCCCAGCATTTT. This codes for CASSLQGGNQPQHF.

In this sample, this clone turned up a few times. The chain recombines TRBV4-1 with TRBJ2-5, with D possibly being TRBD2 (6 bases). V dropped 4 bases and J dropped 2 bases, with 17 bases sitting between them. The CDR3 contains 16 residues. Germline V gene data show CDR1 as MGHRA and CDR2 as YSYEKL. The CDR3 region is CASSLWRGRLQETQYF. CDR3 coding DNA: TGCGCCAGCAGCCTCTGGCGTGGGAGGTTACAAGAGACCCAGTACTTC.

CDR3 coding DNA: TGTGCCATCAGTGAGTCCGGGGGGCTAGCCTCTGGAAACACCATATATTTT. It specifies CAISESGGLASGNTIYF. The chain couples TRBV10-3 to TRBJ1-3; possibly TRBD1 for D (6 bases). The V end lost 0 bases, the J end lost 0 bases, and 12 bases lay between the germline ends. CDR1 is ENHRY and CDR2 is SYGVKD in the germline V gene. The CDR3 covers 17 residues.

V gene TRBV7-9 combines with J gene TRBJ1-2; TRBD1 might be the D (5 bases). This CDR3 comprises 9 residues. V lost 11 bases, J lost 7 bases, and 8 bases lay in between. CDR1 and CDR2 from the germline V gene are SEHNR and FQNEAQ (reference sequence). Here the CDR3 DNA reads TGTGCCGGGGGAGGTGGCTACACCTTC. Its protein product is CAGGGGYTF. Looking up the rest from reference TRBV7-9 and TRBJ1-2 gives the full variable domain: DTGVSQNPRHKITKRGQNVTFRCDPISEHNRLYWYRQTLGQGPEFLTYFQNEAQLEKSRLLSDRFSAERPKGSFSTLEIQRTEQGDSAMYLCAGGGGYTFGSGTRLTVV.

The chain employs TRBV27 and TRBJ2-1; 10 nucleotides align to TRBD2. CDR1 and CDR2 (germline): MNHEY, SMNVEV (reference sequence). With 2 bases clipped from V and 7 bases from J, the junction kept 5 bases outside the gene matches. The CDR3 contains 15 residues. CDR3 sequence: CASSLLAGVWNEQFF. The CDR3 DNA sequence: TGTGCCAGCAGTTTACTAGCGGGGGTGTGGAATGAGCAGTTCTTC.

The chain joins TRBV11-2 to TRBJ2-1; 7 positions match TRBD2. The CDR3 loop spans 15 amino acids. V lost 0 bases to trimming and J lost 6 bases; unmatched junction nucleotides: 5. Germline loops: CDR1 SGHAT, CDR2 FQNNGV. This CDR3 is CASSLDRGGFNEQFF. In DNA, the CDR3 is TGTGCCAGCAGCTTAGATCGGGGAGGGTTCAATGAGCAGTTCTTC.

Turning to this clone: At one end the junction does not follow the germline gene, possibly because of a read error. This sequence joins TRBV7-7 and TRBJ2-2; 7 bases align to TRBD1. CDR1 and CDR2 (germline): SSHAT, FNYEAQ (reference sequence). This CDR3 contains 15 residues. The CDR3 spells CASSLRTGNTGELFF. CDR3 in DNA: TGTGCTAGCAGCTTGCGGACAGGAAACACCGGGGAGCTGTTTTTT.

The chain carries TRBV27 and TRBJ2-6; 7 bases agree with TRBD1. CDR1 is MNHEY, CDR2 SMNVEV, per germline (reference sequence). The CDR3 has 17 residues. Unmatched junction bases numbered 5, after V lost 3 bases and J lost 0 bases. CDR3 nucleotide sequence: TGTGCCAGCAGTTTCGGCAGGGGGTCCTCTGGGGCCAACGTCCTGACTTTC. As protein: CASSFGRGSSGANVLTF.

CDR3 coding DNA: TGTGCCAGCAAGCCCGGACAGTCACCCTTCCAGGCCCAGCATTTT. Residues: CASKPGQSPFQAQHF. This chain connects TRBV2 to TRBJ1-5; tentatively, D is TRBD1 (6 bases). There are 15 residues in the CDR3. Trimming took off 7 bases at V and 11 bases at J, with 24 bases between the two ends. Germline assignment: CDR1 SNHLY and CDR2 FYNNEI.

V gene TRBV6-5 combines with J gene TRBJ2-7, with a weak D call TRBD2 (7 bases). This CDR3 is 16 amino acids long. The germline V and J ends were trimmed by 2 bases and 2 bases, with 16 bases remaining between them. The germline V gene has CDR1 MNHEY and CDR2 SVGAGI. Written as DNA, the CDR3 is TGTGCCAGCAGTTACGGGGGGGGCCGCTTAACCTACGAGCAGTACTTC. The encoded protein is CASSYGGGRLTYEQYF.

This chain connects TRBV27 to TRBJ1-5; the match to TRBD1 covers 7 bases. V gave up 2 bases and J gave up 6 bases; unmatched junction bases: 7. CDR3 length: 15 residues. The germline V gene encodes CDR1 MNHEY and CDR2 SMNVEV (reference sequence). The CDR3 spells CASSLRQGPSQPQHF. For the CDR3, the DNA is TGTGCCAGCAGTTTACGACAGGGACCCTCTCAGCCCCAGCATTTT.

The rearrangement joins TRBV6-6 to TRBJ1-1; D not certain. The germline gives CDR1 MNHNY, CDR2 SVGAGI (reference sequence). V shed 2 bases and J shed 0 bases, with 10 bases lying between them. This CDR3 contains 15 residues. This CDR3 is CASSYPQALNTEAFF. CDR3 sequence (DNA): TGTGCCAGCAGTTACCCCCAGGCCTTGAACACTGAAGCTTTCTTT.

The chain combines TRBV7-8 with TRBJ2-7; D perhaps matches TRBD2 (5 bases). Germline V gene sequence: CDR1 SGHVS, CDR2 FQNEAQ. The V gene lost 1 base and the J gene lost 7 bases, with 17 bases spanning the gap. This CDR3 spans 15 amino acids. CDR3 residues: CASSLESTGRGEQYF. Written as DNA, the CDR3 is TGTGCCAGCAGCTTAGAGTCAACGGGCCGAGGGGAGCAGTACTTC.

The chain uses TRBV3-1 (or the pseudogene TRBV3-2) and TRBJ2-1; 10 bases are shared with TRBD2. The ends lost 0 bases at V and 9 bases at J; junction bases unmatched: 14. The germline CDR1 and CDR2 sequences are LGHDT and YNNKEL (reference sequence). The CDR3 is 18 residues long. The CDR3 here is CASSQDGRSGRAVFEQFF. CDR3 DNA sequence: TGTGCCAGCAGCCAAGATGGTAGAAGCGGGAGGGCCGTATTTGAGCAGTTCTTC.